These T cell receptor beta chains were read from a single sample in a study of CD8 T cells in ankylosing spondylitis. TCRdb independently ran MiXCR on the 5' RACE reads; one entry per CDR3 protein. The profile shows 300,000 to 400,000 distinct CDR3 sequences, around 20% of them singletons. Sequenced sample: blood, either unsorted or a sorted T cell fraction (not recorded which). Receptors were obtained from a male donor with ankylosing spondylitis. Both conserved end residues are trimmed from each CDR3. The order of the fields is V gene, J gene, clone size, CDR3 protein. Size tells how often a clone was seen (once, few, many) or the class of an expanded clone, and some rows leave it out.

V: TRBV3-1; J: TRBJ1-2; size: few; CDR3: ASSHPSRGGFGQGVSDGYT
V: TRBV7-2; J: TRBJ2-3; size: few; CDR3: ASSSAGTVTDTQY
V: TRBV20-1; J: TRBJ1-5; size: .; CDR3: SGGRGNQPQH
V: TRBV5-1; J: TRBJ1-2; size: few; CDR3: ASSPRQGVALGYGYT
V: TRBV24-1; J: TRBJ2-7; size: few; CDR3: ATSAPDRGTYEQY
V: TRBV28; J: TRBJ2-2; size: few; CDR3: AIRLAGGRPL
V: TRBV11-3; J: TRBJ2-7; size: .; CDR3: ASSVFLGPTYEQY
V: TRBV5-1; J: TRBJ1-1; size: .; CDR3: ASSLAWVGTEAF
V: TRBV20-1; J: TRBJ2-7; size: few; CDR3: SASDRGLYEQY
V: TRBV4-2; J: TRBJ1-1; size: .; CDR3: ASSQINTEAF
V: TRBV7-9; J: TRBJ2-1; size: .; CDR3: ASSFHVRERHEQF
V: TRBV11-2; J: TRBJ2-1; size: few; CDR3: ASSLGTSGSRDEQF
V: TRBV12-3/TRBV12-4; J: TRBJ2-3; size: few; CDR3: ASRRTSETDTQY
V: TRBV10-3; J: TRBJ2-7; size: .; CDR3: AISGRGGPYEQY
V: TRBV7-2; J: TRBJ2-2; size: few; CDR3: ASSLSGGANTGELF
V: TRBV20-1; J: TRBJ2-6; size: .; CDR3: SAENIGANVLT